This T cell receptor beta chain appears in the sequencing data of a study of blood T cell repertoires in COVID-19. Profiling relied on immunoSEQ multiplex PCR, and the TCRdb table lists in-frame clones only, not all of them. Of approximately 97,000 clones in the sample, almost 80% are singletons; the top ten hold approximately 9.8%. Germline V gene lookup returns CDR1 SGHRS and CDR2 YFSETQ. This CDR3 has 16 residues. The junction had 11 bases not matched to a gene; V was cut back by 4 bases and J by 3 bases. This chain joins TRBV5-1 and TRBJ2-3; 7 bases align to TRBD2. The TCR sequence derives from a man aged 55 to 70 with active or convalescent COVID-19. Sequenced: peripheral blood. CDR3 in amino acids: CASSPFGGKETDTQYF. The CDR3 region has the DNA TGCGCCAGCAGCCCCTTCGGGGGGAAGGAAACAGATACGCAGTATTTT.